Listed below are T cell receptor beta chains from one sample, sequenced in a study of T cells expressing NK-cell markers. TCRdb re-called the 5' RACE reads and shows each CDR3 protein once, DNA omitted. This sample's table reports about 410,000 distinct CDR3 sequences. Sequencing was done on a sample of blood T cells: a sorted CD56 or NKG2C T cell subset, CD4+ or CD8+ T cells, or bulk PBMC T cells (not recorded which). These receptors were collected from a woman between 50 and 59 years old in good health. Each CDR3 is given with its conserved first and last residue. Fields, in order: J gene, CDR3 length, V gene, CDR3 protein.

>TRBJ2-3|13|TRBV6-2/TRBV6-3
CASRGTEFLGQYF
>TRBJ2-1|17|TRBV4-2
CASSLAGPGSTYNEQFF
>TRBJ2-1|16|TRBV10-3
CAIQETGTLAYNEQFF
>TRBJ2-6|14|TRBV7-9
CASSSSSGANVLTF
>TRBJ2-5|13|TRBV10-2
CASRGAGGETQYF
>TRBJ1-1|15|TRBV29-1
CSAQIPQGMNTEAFF
>TRBJ1-2|17|TRBV6-5
CASSYSGTGLLVYGYTF
>TRBJ1-6|13|TRBV4-1
CASSQENNSPLHF
>TRBJ2-7|14|TRBV28
CASSLRSFSYEQYF
>TRBJ1-1|14|TRBV12-3/TRBV12-4
CASSLASGATEAFF
>TRBJ2-5|14|TRBV29-1
CSVGGAGGKETQYF
>TRBJ2-1|13|TRBV20-1
CSTALAGVPEQFF
>TRBJ1-3|15|TRBV5-1
CASSLVLSRGNTIYF
>TRBJ2-2|17|TRBV7-9
CASSDLAGGPDTGELFF
>TRBJ2-3|15|TRBV25-1
CASSESRGLTDTQYF
>TRBJ1-1|16|TRBV7-9
CASSLAQGGPDTEAFF
>TRBJ2-1|14|TRBV20-1
CSATRDGQYNEQFF
>TRBJ2-2|16|TRBV3-1
CASSQDPPTSSGELFF
>TRBJ2-2|15|TRBV5-5
CASSSGRTAGGELFF
>TRBJ2-7|15|TRBV4-2
CASSPGGTVPYEQYF
>TRBJ2-7|15|TRBV5-1
CASSLDGRQSYEQYF
>TRBJ1-3|13|TRBV6-5
CASRDTSGNTIYF
>TRBJ2-7|16|TRBV20-1
CSARAPGTSGPYEQYF
>TRBJ2-1|18|TRBV3-1
CASRAPSTSGRARYEQFF
>TRBJ2-1|16|TRBV3-1
CASSPGLAGSIGEQFF
>TRBJ2-6|17|TRBV18
CASSPLGTGSGANVLTF